These 27 T cell receptor beta chains were all obtained from the same sample, sequenced in a study of tumor and adjacent non-tumor tissue in lung cancer. This sample's RNA came from whole unsorted tissue. More than 3 cm separated this lung sample from the edge of the tumor. TCRbeta libraries were built with three rounds of nested PCR, modified from ARM-PCR. In TCRdb, the multiplex PCR reads were re-called with MiXCR into one record per CDR3 protein. The repertoire holds 45,000 or so distinct CDR3 sequences, roughly two thirds seen once, with around 20% in the top ten. Material: distant non-tumor lung tissue. Receptors originate from a woman aged 40 to 49 with non-small cell lung cancer.

With respect to this clonotype: This could be a read error, since a much larger clone is one nucleotide away. The chain links TRBV10-2 to TRBJ2-6; D may be TRBD1 (5 bases). Germline V gene lookup returns CDR1 WSHSY and CDR2 SAAADI. This CDR3 contains 15 residues. CDR3 nucleotides: TGCGCCAGCACCTTCTTGAACTCTGGGGCCAACATCCTGACTTTC. This encodes CASTFLNSGANILTF.

This clonotype was picked up a small number of times. The chain has TRBV20-1 and TRBJ2-3, with 13 bases fitting TRBD2. With V trimmed by 4 bases and J by 3 bases, 7 bases remained unmatched. The germline gives CDR1 DFQATT, CDR2 SNEGSKA (reference sequence). The CDR3 spans 16 residues. DNA for the CDR3: TGCAGTGCTACACTACTAGCGGGGGGGCGAACAGATACGCAGTATTTT. Encoded protein: CSATLLAGGRTDTQYF.

V usage is TRBV14 and J usage is TRBJ1-1; D is perhaps TRBD1 (5 bases). Trimming left V 8 bases short and J 6 bases short, with 19 bases between. The CDR3 spans 14 residues. Germline V gene sequence: CDR1 SGHDN, CDR2 FVKESK. CDR3 protein: CASSWGDGIAEAFF. CDR3 nucleotides: TGTGCCAGCTCGTGGGGGGACGGTATCGCTGAAGCTTTCTTT.

A word on this clonotype: Mismatch with germline at one junction end may stem from a read error. The chain employs TRBV5-4 and TRBJ2-3; 8 bases agree with TRBD2. Per germline, CDR1 SGHNT and CDR2 YYREEE (reference sequence). This CDR3 has 15 residues. The CDR3, as DNA: TGTGCCAGCGGCTTTGACGGGAGGGTCACAGATACGCAGTATTTT. Translated: CASGFDGRVTDTQYF.

The V call is TRBV4-1, the J call TRBJ2-1, with D perhaps assigned TRBD1 or TRBD2 (6 bases each). V was clipped by 5 bases and J by 2 bases, with 16 bases between them. The CDR3 is 16 amino acids. Germline V CDR1 and CDR2: MGHRA, YSYEKL. CDR3 residues: CASSGDWDTPYNEQFF. The CDR3 DNA reads as TGCGCCAGCAGCGGGGACTGGGACACCCCCTACAATGAGCAGTTCTTC.

A note on this clonotype: The final CDR3 position lacks the conserved phenylalanine or tryptophan, pointing to a likely read error. The chain recombines TRBV5-1 with TRBJ1-1; D is ambiguous. The V gene's germline CDR1 is SGHRS and CDR2 YFSETQ. CDR3 length: 15 residues. In DNA form, the CDR3 reads TGCGCCAGCAGCTTGGGATCGTATTCTCGCACTGGAGCTTTCCTT. Translating it yields CASSLGSYSRTGAFL.

Notes on this clonotype: A much larger clone sits a single nucleotide away, making a read error possible. This chain uses TRBV2 with TRBJ1-3; unclear D gene. The V gene's germline CDR1 is SNHLY and CDR2 FYNNEI. The CDR3 contains 13 residues. CDR3 DNA sequence: TGTGTCACCGGACCCTCGGGAGGAAACACCATATATTTT. Translating gives CVTGPSGGNTIYF.

This chain connects TRBV5-4 to TRBJ2-1; the match to TRBD2 covers 10 bases. The V segment lost 2 bases and the J segment 9 bases; nucleotides outside the gene matches: 14. From germline, CDR1 is SGHNT and CDR2 YYREEE (reference sequence). The CDR3 extends over 17 amino acids. DNA for the CDR3: TGTGCCAGCAGCTTAGGCTTGGCTAGCGGGGGCAGGAGTGAGCAGTTCTTC. This translates into CASSLGLASGGRSEQFF.

This sequence joins TRBV13 and TRBJ2-1, with D perhaps matching TRBD1 (6 bases). The V end was cut by 10 bases, the J end by 7 bases, with 20 bases between. Germline lookup yields CDR1 PRHDT and CDR2 FYEKMQ (reference sequence). CDR3 length: 14 residues. CDR3 DNA sequence: TGTGCCATCAGTTTAGCCCAGGGGTGGAATGAGCAGTTCTTC. Protein: CAISLAQGWNEQFF.

This clonotype was counted at least ten times. The gene calls are TRBV6-1 and TRBJ1-5, with unresolved D. V was shortened by 6 bases and J by 3 bases, with 9 bases between the two germline ends. CDR1 is MNHNS, CDR2 SASEGT, per germline. The CDR3 is 13 residues long. CDR3 DNA sequence: TGTGCCAGCAGCCTCATAGACAATCAGCCCCAGCATTTT. Encoded protein: CASSLIDNQPQHF.

This clonotype came up once. J is TRBJ2-1 and V is TRBV24-1; D gene ambiguous. Germline lookup yields CDR1 KGHDR and CDR2 SFDVKD. Trimming removed 8 bases at V and 6 bases at J, with 7 bases between. The CDR3 covers 11 residues. CDR3 protein: CATNRINEQFF. CDR3 DNA: TGTGCCACCAACAGAATCAATGAGCAGTTCTTC.

As to this clonotype: Mismatch with germline at one junction end may stem from a read error. The V and J genes are TRBV29-1 and TRBJ2-5, with a weak D call TRBD2 (6 bases). This CDR3 has 17 amino acids. Germline assignment: CDR1 SQVTM and CDR2 ANQGSEA. The CDR3 DNA follows: TGCAGCGTTCAGCGGGCCTCCTGGGGAGCGTCACAAGAGACACAGTACTTT. It codes for CSVQRASWGASQETQYF.

This clonotype showed up many times. V and J are TRBV6-1 and TRBJ2-7; tentative D call: TRBD1 (5 bases). Germline loops: CDR1 MNHNS, CDR2 SASEGT. The V end was cut by 4 bases, the J end by 2 bases, with 15 bases between. CDR3 size: 15 residues. This CDR3 is CASSALRDSTYEQYF. As DNA, the CDR3 is TGTGCCAGCAGTGCCCTCCGCGACAGCACCTACGAGCAGTACTTC.

In regard to this clonotype: Since no conserved phenylalanine or tryptophan closes the CDR3, a read error is the likely cause. The chain has TRBV14 and TRBJ2-1, with 7 bases lining up with TRBD2. This CDR3 has 21 residues. The germline gives CDR1 SGHDN, CDR2 FVKESK. The trim removed 1 base at V and 0 bases at J, leaving 18 bases unmatched. CDR3 nucleotides: TGTGCCAGCAGCCAAGGCCCCCGCCTGGGACTATCGAAAAGCTCCTACAATGAGCAGTTCATC. Protein sequence: CASSQGPRLGLSKSSYNEQFI.

This clonotype was detected many times. The chain employs TRBV28 and TRBJ2-5; D might be TRBD1 (6 bases). The CDR3 has 15 amino acids. The ends were cut back, 5 bases at V and 7 bases at J, with 20 bases in the middle. The V gene's germline CDR1 is MDHEN and CDR2 SYDVKM. This chain's CDR3 is CASSRPNGGHGTQYF. The CDR3 coding sequence is TGTGCCAGCAGTCGCCCAAATGGGGGCCACGGGACCCAGTACTTC. Variable domain in full (rest from reference TRBV28 and TRBJ2-5): DVKVTQSSRYLVKRTGEKVFLECVQDMDHENMFWYRQDPGLGLRLIYFSYDVKMKEKGDIPEGYSVSREKKERFSLILESASTNQTSMYLCASSRPNGGHGTQYFGPGTRLLVL.

Turning to this clonotype: At one end, the junction sequence differs from germline, possibly due to a read error. The J gene is TRBJ1-5, the V gene TRBV6-1; unclear D gene. The CDR3 length is 13 residues. The germline CDR1 and CDR2 sequences are MNHNS and SASEGT. CDR3 protein: CASGEGGGQLQHF. The CDR3 DNA follows: TGTGCCAGCGGTGAAGGAGGAGGTCAGCTCCAGCATTTT.

As regards this clonotype: Just one base apart from a much larger clone, this may be a read error. No conserved phenylalanine or tryptophan ends this CDR3, so it is likely a read error. The DNA is left out, because the CDR3 cannot be placed on it with certainty; the CDR3 is given as TCRdb lists it. The chain recombines TRBV11-2 with TRBJ2-5; the DNA was not compared with TRBD1, the D call given in the table. Ends included, the CDR3 has 14 residues. The germline gives CDR1 SGHAT, CDR2 FQNNGV. This chain's CDR3 is CASREWGLRETQYS.

In regard to this clonotype: The germline gene is not matched at one end of the junction; a read error may be the cause. The J gene is TRBJ2-7, the V gene TRBV6-6; D may be TRBD1 or TRBD2 (5 bases each). Germline V gene sequence: CDR1 MNHNY, CDR2 SVGAGI (reference sequence). The CDR3 is made up of 12 amino acids. The CDR3 DNA follows: TGTGCCAGTTGGGACGCCTTGAATGAGCAGCACTTC. Translated: CASWDALNEQHF.

CDR3 loop: CTINARDRVPEQYF. CDR3 in DNA: TGTACCATCAACGCCCGGGATAGGGTTCCCGAGCAGTACTTC. This chain links TRBV6-6 with TRBJ2-7, with a possible D match to TRBD2 (5 bases). CDR1 is MNHNY and CDR2 is SVGAGI in the germline V gene (reference sequence). The CDR3 consists of 14 residues.

The rearrangement joins TRBV20-1 to TRBJ1-2, with D uncertain. From germline, CDR1 is DFQATT and CDR2 SNEGSKA (reference sequence). This CDR3 is built from 11 residues. Trimming took 7 bases from V and 8 from J, leaving 14 bases between them. Here the CDR3 DNA reads TGCAGTGTTAGGGCTAGAGCGGGCTACACCTTC. Encoded protein: CSVRARAGYTF.

V gene TRBV9 combines with J gene TRBJ2-1, with 11 bases fitting TRBD2. Germline loops: CDR1 SGDLS, CDR2 YYNGEE. V lost 4 bases and J lost 7; bases outside the gene matches: 7. The CDR3 has 15 residues. CDR3 sequence reads: CASSLAGGLYNEQFF. The CDR3 nucleotides are TGTGCCAGCAGCTTAGCGGGAGGGTTGTATAATGAGCAGTTCTTC.

In this sample, this clonotype turned up a few times. CDR3 loop: CASSSRLAGGERETQYF. The CDR3 coding sequence is TGTGCCAGCAGCTCCCGACTAGCGGGAGGGGAGCGGGAGACCCAGTACTTC. This chain joins TRBV7-9 and TRBJ2-5; 14 bases map to TRBD2. In germline, CDR1 is SEHNR, CDR2 FQNEAQ (reference sequence). Trimming at V came to 4 bases and at J to 5 bases, leaving 9 bases not matched to a gene. The CDR3 runs 17 residues.

Of note for this clonotype: Since a much larger clone is just one base distant, this may be a read error. The chain is built from TRBV7-8 and TRBJ1-1; possibly TRBD1 for D (5 bases). Per germline, CDR1 SGHVS and CDR2 FQNEAQ. The CDR3 consists of 17 residues. Here the CDR3 reads CATSLEGAAGRNTEAFF. CDR3 sequence (DNA): TGTGCCACCAGCTTAGAAGGGGCGGCCGGCCGGAACACTGAAGCTTTCTTT.

As concerns this clonotype: A much larger clone sits a single nucleotide away, making a read error possible. This sequence joins TRBV20-1 and TRBJ1-1; TRBD1 matches at 9 bases. The V gene's germline CDR1 is DFQATT and CDR2 SNEGSKA (reference sequence). The V and J ends lost 2 bases and 11 bases, in that order; junction bases with no gene match: 9. The CDR3 runs 13 residues. CDR3 nucleotides: TGCAGTGCTAGAATTGGGGACAGGGTGAATGCTTTCTTT. Its protein product is CSARIGDRVNAFF.

In regard to this clonotype: Germline is not matched at one junction end, which may reflect a read error. The V gene is TRBV5-1, the J gene TRBJ2-7; no definite D call. This CDR3 comprises 14 residues. Germline CDR1 SGHRS, CDR2 YFSETQ. CDR3 amino acids: CASSRTPGVYERYF. CDR3 sequence (DNA): TGCGCCAGCTCCCGGACCCCTGGGGTATACGAGCGGTACTTC.

With respect to this clonotype: Germline is not matched at one junction end, which may reflect a read error. V gene TRBV7-2 combines with J gene TRBJ2-7; a weak D match, TRBD2 (6 bases). Germline CDR1 SGHTA, CDR2 FQGNSA. There are 14 residues in the CDR3. The CDR3 sequence: CACSLFGGTYEQYF. CDR3 coding DNA: TGTGCCTGCAGCTTGTTTGGCGGGACCTACGAGCAGTACTTC.

The gene calls are TRBV11-2 and TRBJ2-3; D ambiguous. Germline CDR1 and CDR2: SGHAT and FQNNGV. V lost 7 bases and J lost 12, with 23 bases in between. This CDR3 spans 14 amino acids. The CDR3 protein is CASIPLSAADRQYF. DNA of the CDR3: TGTGCCAGCATCCCTCTAAGCGCGGCAGATAGACAGTATTTT.